The entry below gives a single TCR beta chain sequence along with its context. This sample stems from a study of blood T cell repertoires in COVID-19. Study summary: Italy, Spain and the United States were the sources of the convalescent and acute COVID-19 samples.

This CDR3 is 17 amino acids long. TCRdb keeps only in-frame clones here, not all; method: immunoSEQ multiplex PCR. Of around 230,000 clones detected, approximately 90% appear once; the ten largest clones hold around 10%. The sequencing sample was made of PBMCs or T cells enriched from blood (not recorded which). The clonotype was recovered from a man between 18 and 35 years old with acute COVID-19. The J gene is TRBJ2-2, the V gene TRBV21-1; the listed D gene, TRBD1, was not tested against the DNA. TRBV21-1 is an annotated pseudogene. CDR3 coding DNA: TGTGCCAGCACCCAAAAATGTAGACAGGGGGCATCCGGGGAGCTGTTTTTT. Translation: CASTQKCRQGASGELFF.